These 21 T cell receptor beta chains were all obtained from the same sample, sequenced in a study of blood T cells in healthy people across ages. Using a J-beta primer mix together with a sample-barcoded 5' primer, a second PCR was run for about 6 to 12 cycles. TCRdb redid the calling of the 5' RACE reads with MiXCR, one entry per CDR3 protein. The repertoire holds over 500,000 distinct CDR3 sequences, around 27% seen once, with approximately 3.6% in the top ten. These data were likewise used in another study, on T cells of mothers and their children.

The sequenced material came from blood. The receptor set was obtained from a boy aged 2 to 10 in good health.

About this clonotype itself: The junction and the germline gene differ at one end; a read error may be behind it. This chain links TRBV19 with TRBJ2-4; perhaps TRBD1 as D (5 bases). The V gene's germline CDR1 is LNHDA and CDR2 SQIVND (reference sequence). The length of the CDR3 is 13 residues. CDR3 coding DNA: TGTGCCAGTTCCGCAGGGTTTACAAACATTCAGTATTTC. Its translation: CASSAGFTNIQYF.

The chain links TRBV28 to TRBJ2-1, with D perhaps TRBD2 (6 bases). Deletions cut 4 bases from V and 2 bases from J, with 9 bases between. The CDR3 sequence is 14 residues long. Germline CDR1 reads MDHEN; CDR2 reads SYDVKM. CDR3 DNA sequence: TGTGCCAGCAGTTGGGAGGATCCCTACAATGAGCAGTTCTTC. It translates to CASSWEDPYNEQFF. The whole variable domain, remainder taken from reference TRBV28 and TRBJ2-1, is DVKVTQSSRYLVKRTGEKVFLECVQDMDHENMFWYRQDPGLGLRLIYFSYDVKMKEKGDIPEGYSVSREKKERFSLILESASTNQTSMYLCASSWEDPYNEQFFGPGTRLTVL.

This clonotype was seen more than once but under ten times. The chain couples TRBV20-1 to TRBJ1-4; a possible D gene is TRBD1 (6 bases). The germline V and J ends were trimmed by 6 bases and 0 bases, with 14 bases remaining between them. There are 15 residues in the CDR3. CDR1 DFQATT and CDR2 SNEGSKA come from the germline V gene (reference sequence). The CDR3 DNA follows: TGCAGTGCCAGGGACAAGGGCTCAACTAATGAAAAACTGTTTTTT. Amino acids: CSARDKGSTNEKLFF.

The chain has TRBV20-1 and TRBJ2-3; TRBD2 matches 8 bases. The germline gives CDR1 DFQATT, CDR2 SNEGSKA (reference sequence). After removal of 6 bases from V and 5 bases from J, the junction contained 7 bases not matched to a gene. CDR3 size: 13 residues. As DNA, the CDR3 is TGCAGTGCAAAAATAGCGGGGCTAGATACGCAGTATTTT. Translation gives CSAKIAGLDTQYF.

In its sample, this clonotype was seen a few times. The CDR3 nucleotides read TGCAGTGCTAGAGATGAGAGACTAGCGAACACCGGGGAGCTGTTTTTT. This codes for CSARDERLANTGELFF. The chain joins TRBV20-1 to TRBJ2-2, with D perhaps matching TRBD2 (6 bases). V was cut by 0 bases and J by 0 bases, with 11 bases left in between. Looked up from germline, CDR1 is DFQATT and CDR2 is SNEGSKA (reference sequence). This CDR3 has 16 residues.

This clonotype was observed a few times. The J gene is TRBJ1-5, the V gene TRBV24-1; D call uncertain. The V end was cut by 4 bases, the J end by 3 bases, with 9 bases between. Germline V gene data show CDR1 as KGHDR and CDR2 as SFDVKD. This CDR3 is built from 14 residues. Written as DNA, the CDR3 is TGTGCCACCAGTGACCCCTTCTCCAATCAGCCCCAGCATTTT. It translates to CATSDPFSNQPQHF.

This clonotype was detected a few times. This chain uses TRBV19 with TRBJ2-4, with D perhaps matching TRBD2 (6 bases). The CDR3 loop spans 18 amino acids. V was trimmed by 9 bases and J by 1 base, leaving 25 bases between them. Germline CDR1 LNHDA, CDR2 SQIVND (reference sequence). CDR3 in DNA: TGTGCCAGAAGGGCTCAAGGAGGGGTCCCGCCTGCCAAAAACATTCAGTACTTC. Its translation is CARRAQGGVPPAKNIQYF.

The chain links TRBV6-1 to TRBJ2-7, with unresolved D. The CDR3 loop spans 12 amino acids. Trimming left V 2 bases short and J 2 bases short, with 4 bases between. The germline V gene encodes CDR1 MNHNS and CDR2 SASEGT. The chain's CDR3 is CASSELPYEQYF. CDR3 DNA: TGTGCCAGCAGTGAACTCCCCTACGAGCAGTACTTC.

V is TRBV7-8 and J is TRBJ2-1; 9 nucleotides match TRBD2. Per the germline V gene, CDR1 is SGHVS and CDR2 is FQNEAQ. This CDR3 region has 15 residues. The ends lost 5 bases at V and 5 bases at J; junction bases unmatched: 7. CDR3 coding DNA: TGTGCCAGCAGCCTTAGCGGGAGTAGGAACAATGAGCAGTTCTTC. Translated, it gives CASSLSGSRNNEQFF.

The J gene is TRBJ2-1, the V gene TRBV21-1. TRBV21-1 is annotated as a pseudogene. This CDR3 has 11 amino acids. CDR3 residues: CAANTYNEQFF. The CDR3 nucleotides read TGTGCCGCCAACACCTACAATGAGCAGTTCTTC.

This clonotype was counted between two and nine times. J is TRBJ1-2 and V is TRBV5-4; D perhaps matches TRBD1 (6 bases). Between the trimmed V and J ends, which lost 4 bases and 2 bases, there was a span of 15 bases. CDR1 and CDR2 (germline): SGHNT, YYREEE (reference sequence). This CDR3 is 15 amino acids long. CDR3 bases: TGTGCCAGCAGCCCCCGACCAGGGGAGAACTATGGCTACACCTTC. Protein product: CASSPRPGENYGYTF.

In its sample, this clonotype was seen a few times. The V call is TRBV20-1, the J call TRBJ2-4; 12 positions match TRBD2. With 1 base clipped from V and 8 bases from J, the junction kept 3 bases outside the gene matches. Germline-derived CDR1 and CDR2 are DFQATT and SNEGSKA (reference sequence). This CDR3 region has 14 residues. The CDR3, as DNA: TGCAGTGCTAGAGCTAGCGGGAGGGCCGACATTCAGTACTTC. Its protein is CSARASGRADIQYF.

This clonotype was seen only a few times. The rearrangement uses TRBV6-5 and TRBJ1-5; no firm D call. Trimming pared 2 bases from V and 9 bases from J, leaving 14 bases between. From germline, CDR1 is MNHEY and CDR2 SVGAGI. The CDR3 length is 14 residues. DNA for the CDR3: TGTGCCAGCAGTTACAGGGCGGGTTTTAGGCCCCAGCATTTT. The encoded protein is CASSYRAGFRPQHF.

This clonotype was seen repeatedly, ten times or more. The chain is built from TRBV10-3 and TRBJ2-7; D is possibly TRBD1 or TRBD2 (5 bases each). CDR3 length equals 14 residues. V dropped 6 bases and J dropped 0 bases, with 12 bases sitting between them. Germline assignment: CDR1 ENHRY and CDR2 SYGVKD. CDR3 coding DNA: TGTGCCATCAGAGACGGGGCCAACTCCTACGAGCAGTACTTC. It translates to CAIRDGANSYEQYF.

The rearrangement uses TRBV6-1 and TRBJ2-7; 9 nucleotides agree with TRBD2. The CDR3 has 15 residues. Trimming removed 3 bases from V and 1 base from J; junction bases left unmatched: 4. Per germline, CDR1 MNHNS and CDR2 SASEGT. DNA for the CDR3: TGTGCCAGCAGTGAGCGAGCGGGAGGATCCTACGAGCAGTACTTC. Its protein is CASSERAGGSYEQYF.

In this sample, this clonotype turned up a few times. Compared with germline, one end of the junction differs, possibly owing to a read error. V and J are TRBV29-1 and TRBJ1-1; D unresolved. In germline, CDR1 is SQVTM, CDR2 ANQGSEA. CDR3 length: 13 amino acids. CDR3 region: CSVAALGNTEAFF. The CDR3 coding sequence is TGCAGCGTTGCCGCCTTGGGGAACACTGAGGCTTTCTTT.

The V and J genes are TRBV12-3 or TRBV12-4 and TRBJ2-4; the match to TRBD2 covers 8 bases. There are 15 residues in the CDR3. Trimming took 3 bases from V and 5 from J; bases not matched to a gene: 6. This CDR3 reads CASSFGGLGQNIQYF. The CDR3 DNA is TGTGCCAGCAGTTTCGGGGGACTAGGCCAAAACATTCAGTACTTC.

The V gene is TRBV25-1, the J gene TRBJ2-5; tentatively, D is TRBD2 (5 bases). The J call may be mistaken, given a closer DNA end match to TRBJ2-7. CDR3 length equals 14 residues. The germline gives CDR1 MGHDK, CDR2 SYGVNS. CDR3 amino acids: CASSEPGGQNEQYF. CDR3 coding DNA: TGTGCCAGCAGTGAACCGGGCGGGCAGAACGAGCAGTACTTC.

CDR3: CASHSGGAQRSYEQYF. The DNA for the CDR3 is TGTGCCAGCCACTCGGGCGGGGCCCAAAGGTCCTACGAGCAGTACTTC. The V gene is TRBV7-9, the J gene TRBJ2-7, with D possibly matching TRBD2 (6 bases). The CDR3 totals 16 residues. From germline, CDR1 is SEHNR and CDR2 FQNEAQ (reference sequence). V lost 8 bases and J 1 base, leaving 21 bases between the germline ends.

The table lists this clonotype with a few counts. The chain carries TRBV6-1 and TRBJ2-5, with a weak D call TRBD2 (6 bases). In germline, CDR1 is MNHNS, CDR2 SASEGT. CDR3 length: 14 amino acids. V was pared by 10 bases and J by 2 bases, with 17 bases between. Here the CDR3 reads CATTDRGKQETQYF. The CDR3 bases are TGTGCCACCACAGACCGGGGGAAGCAAGAGACCCAGTACTTC.

In its sample, this clonotype was seen a few times. The genes are TRBV9 and TRBJ1-4; TRBD1 might be the D (6 bases). V was pared by 4 bases and J by 6 bases, with 13 bases between. The CDR3 length is 14 residues. Germline loops: CDR1 SGDLS, CDR2 YYNGEE. The CDR3 region is CASSPRQVDEKLFF. CDR3 in DNA: TGTGCCAGCAGCCCCCGACAGGTCGATGAAAAACTGTTTTTT.